This T cell receptor (beta chain) was recovered during a study of blood T cell repertoires in COVID-19 (dated by TCRdb to the early 2020s). In terms of the full investigation: The collaborator samples originated in the United States, Italy and Spain and spanned the acute and convalescent phases of COVID-19. Samples came from the ongoing ImmuneRACE study (first 160 participants) plus 1,254 subjects from 6 global collaborators. The prospective study material was composed of cDNA or gDNA derived from T cells, B-cell-depleted T cells, or PBMCs. A de-identified subject ID, COVID-19 status, age in years and sex were almost always included in the sample metadata. Deeply sampled blood TCRbeta repertoires from subjects exposed to, actively infected with, or recovered from COVID-19 were included in the dataset. The repertoires were released in a freely available public database intended as a resource for research on the immune response to SARS-CoV-2. Where available, HLA class I and class II types were taken from metadata supplied by the sample provider and were not determined by assay-based typing. The full study reports these points: The amount of clinical and demographic metadata varied by source and participant and was provided uncurated.

One collaborating source in Seattle enrolled patients during active infection and followed them longitudinally through the course of disease. The collaborating institutions used their own protocols to collect whole blood in K2EDTA tubes. For TCRbeta analysis, collaborator samples were shipped as frozen whole blood, as isolated PBMCs, or as DNA extracted from either sample type. TCRbeta CDR3 regions were amplified from genomic DNA by means of the immunoSEQ Assay, a bias-controlled multiplex PCR. From the authors' description of their analysis: The number of nucleated cells in each sample was estimated by amplification of reference gene primers within the assay. To quantify the absolute abundance of each unique TCRbeta CDR3 rearrangement, sequence reads were collapsed and filtered. For each sample, productive Simpson clonality was calculated as the square root of Simpson's diversity index across productive rearrangements. TCRdb holds this immuneACCESS table with in-frame rearrangements only. Some clones are missing; in checked studies, unresolved V genes explain under half, and the rest has no known cause. V and J calls and clone size follow that table, whereas D and trimming were derived from the DNA. This sample gives 250,000 to 300,000 clones in total; approximately 90% of them show up just once. Of the sample, 6.3% is held by the ten largest clones.

Points on this clone: Its antigen has not been determined. The input lacks base qualities; no much larger clone sits a single base away.

The CDR3 starts with the cysteine, ends with the phenylalanine, and has 14 residues. Only the CDR3 part of the read is kept: 42 bases, read in frame from the first base. The trim is 4 bases for V and 3 bases for J, with a gap of 14 bases between the germline ends. Per the germline V gene, SGHDT is the CDR1 and YYEEEE is the CDR2. The sequence was collected from a woman aged 50 to 60 with COVID-19, enrolled during active disease. The chain is assembled from TRBV5-6 and TRBJ2-7, with an unclear D gene assignment. Sequencing used peripheral blood. The CDR3 protein: CASSPPGLNYEQYF. The nucleotides read TGTGCCAGCAGCCCCCCGGGTTTGAACTACGAGCAGTACTTC.